One sample yielded the 3 T cell receptor beta chains listed below, sequenced in a study of T cells in Graves' hyperthyroidism and ophthalmopathy. RNA transcripts gave rise to amplified TCR beta CDR3 regions. First-round RT-PCR targeting the TCR CDR3 was performed with the HTBI primer set. One entry per CDR3 protein results from TCRdb running MiXCR on the multiplex PCR reads. The sample contains hundreds of thousands of distinct CDR3 sequences, about two fifths of which appear only once. Sequencing was performed on blood. The receptors derive from a young man with Graves' hyperthyroidism.

Only a few counts were recorded for this clonotype. V gene TRBV11-2 combines with J gene TRBJ1-2, with D tentatively TRBD1 (5 bases). V was trimmed by 1 base and J by 8 bases, leaving 17 bases between them. In germline, CDR1 is SGHAT, CDR2 FQNNGV. This CDR3 is built from 15 residues. The CDR3, as DNA: TGTGCCAGCAGCTTAGCCATCGTGGGAGGGGTAGGCTACACCTTC. Translating it yields CASSLAIVGGVGYTF.

This clonotype was picked up one time. Possible read error: a much larger clone is one base away. The rearrangement joins TRBV5-1 to TRBJ2-2; D remains ambiguous. In germline, CDR1 is SGHRS, CDR2 YFSETQ. V was cut by 4 bases and J by 7 bases, with 11 bases left in between. The CDR3 sequence is 13 residues long. The DNA for the CDR3 is TGCGCCAGCAGCGGGGAAGGCCGCGGGGAGCTGTTTTTT. This encodes CASSGEGRGELFF.

The chain employs TRBV7-8 and TRBJ2-2; 14 bases are shared with TRBD2. The germline gives CDR1 SGHVS, CDR2 FQNEAQ. Trimming at V came to 5 bases and at J to 2 bases, leaving 7 bases not matched to a gene. This CDR3 has 18 amino acids. CDR3 bases: TGTGCCAGCAGCCCCTCGGGACTAGCGGGGGTCAACACCGGGGAGCTGTTTTTT. Its protein product is CASSPSGLAGVNTGELFF.